This note documents a single T cell receptor (beta chain) sequence. This CDR3 contains 15 residues. Germline trimming cut 5 bases from V and 0 bases from J; bases unmatched to any gene: 6. CDR1 and CDR2 from the germline V gene are SGHAT and FQNNGV. Stem cell-like memory, regulatory, central memory and naive CD4+ cells were sorted via CD45RO/CCR7/CD25/CD127/CD95/CD27. This record belongs to a study of beta chain features in type 1 diabetes. About the study: The patients were much like the healthy donors in age, gender and cell yields.

Reverse transcription of all isolated RNA meant that expressed TCRB transcripts were sequenced. Some clones are missing from TCRdb's copy, which holds only in-frame ones; the method was immunoSEQ multiplex PCR. Among around 400,000 clones, around 16% were seen once, and the ten largest hold about 0.02%. This chain connects TRBV11-2 to TRBJ1-2; 7 bases fit TRBD1. Sample: naive CD4+ T cells from blood. This TCR came from a woman aged 18 to 35 in good health. CDR3 coding DNA: TGTGCCAGCAGCCCCGGGACAGCCACTAACTATGGCTACACCTTC. Translating gives CASSPGTATNYGYTF.